This TCR beta chain was sequenced in a study of blood T cells in healthy people across ages. Findings and caveats of the study: Changes in expanded clonotypes were possibly confounded, as the CMV status of donors was unknown. PBMCs that were unsorted prevented a conclusive naive versus antigen-experienced comparison.

Each sample gave at least 6 million isolated PBMCs. This clonotype has at least ten counts. What it binds is unknown. This CDR3 spans 13 amino acids. V lost 6 bases and J lost 7, with 19 bases in between. The germline V gene encodes CDR1 SQVTM and CDR2 ANQGSEA. Through a sample-barcoded 5' primer and a J-beta primer mix, a second PCR was run for about 6 to 12 cycles. CDR3-containing paired-end reads numbered at least 2.5 million in each sample. One entry per CDR3 protein, called by TCRdb with MiXCR from the 5' RACE reads. This table holds around 1.5 million distinct CDR3 sequences, about 31% found once.

The specimen sequenced was blood. This chain connects TRBV29-1 to TRBJ2-7, with D tentatively TRBD2 (5 bases). This sequence originates from a woman in her twenties or thirties in good health. In DNA, the CDR3 is TGCAGCGTAACGGAGGACGTGTCTAGTGAGCAGTACTTC. This translates into CSVTEDVSSEQYF.